The rows below give T cell receptor beta chains drawn from one sample of a study of blood T cell repertoires in COVID-19. TCRdb keeps only in-frame clones here, not all; method: immunoSEQ multiplex PCR. The table has about 200,000 clones, approximately 89% seen once. The sample taken for sequencing was PBMCs or T cells enriched from blood (not recorded which). The receptors originated from a woman in her 30s with acute COVID-19. Both conserved end residues are part of each CDR3. The D gene is left open where the match is weak. Not all rows give a size; the values are once, few, many and, for expanded clones, a class.

- TRBJ1-2 - TRBV27 TGTGCCAGCTCCCGACAGAAAGATTCTGGTGGCTACACCTTC CASSRQKDSGGYTF
- TRBJ1-1 - TRBV11-1 TGTGCCAGCAGAAGGGACAATCTGAACACTGAAGCTTTCTTT CASRRDNLNTEAFF
- TRBJ1-1 - TRBV18 TGTGCCAGCTTGGGCTCACGGTTTGGCACTGAAGCTTTCTTT CASLGSRFGTEAFF
- TRBJ1-2 TRBD1 TRBV6-5 TGTGCCAGCAGCGTCTGGGGACAGGGGGCAGAGGGCTACACCTTC CASSVWGQGAEGYTF
- TRBJ1-1 - TRBV6-4 TGTGCCAGCAGTCCCAACGGGGAGGTGTCTGAAGCTTTCTTT CASSPNGEVSEAFF
- TRBJ1-5 - TRBV7-9 TGTGCCAGCAGCTTATGGACGGATGGGGCTGTTAATCAGCCCCAGCATTTT CASSLWTDGAVNQPQHF
- TRBJ2-5 - TRBV4-1 TGCGCCAGCAGCCACCCGCAGGTCCAAGAGACCCAGTACTTC CASSHPQVQETQYF
- TRBJ1-1 TRBD1 TRBV5-1 TGCGCCAGCAGCCTGGACAGGGTCACTGAAGCTTTCTTT CASSLDRVTEAFF
- TRBJ2-7 TRBD1 TRBV29-1 TGCAGCGTTGAAAGGACAGGGAGCTCCTACGAGCAGTACTTC CSVERTGSSYEQYF
once TRBJ1-6 - TRBV6-2/TRBV6-3 TGTGCCAGCAGTTACTCGCGGGGACTGAGGAGCTCCTATAATTCACCCCTCCACTTT CASSYSRGLRSSYNSPLHF
- TRBJ1-1 TRBD1 TRBV5-1 TGCGCCAGCGGAGGACCGGGACAGCTGAACACTGAAGCTTTCTTT CASGGPGQLNTEAFF
- TRBJ1-1 - TRBV4-1 TGCGCCAGCAGCCAAGTCCTGGCAAGGGGTCGAATCACTGAAGCTTTCTTT CASSQVLARGRITEAFF
- TRBJ1-4 TRBD1 TRBV11-2 TGTGCCAGCAGCTTATCGACAGGGGGTAATGAAAAACTGTTTTTT CASSLSTGGNEKLFF
- TRBJ1-4 - TRBV4-1 TGCGCCAGCAGCCAAGCCCCGACTCCAACTAATGAAAAACTGTTTTTT CASSQAPTPTNEKLFF
- TRBJ2-3 TRBD2 TRBV14 TGTGCCAGCAGCCAAGTGAGCGGGGGGCTGGCAGATACGCAGTATTTT CASSQVSGGLADTQYF
once TRBJ2-1 TRBD2 TRBV2 TGTGCCGAGGGGACTAGCGGCTTAGATGAGCAGTTCTTC CAEGTSGLDEQFF
- TRBJ1-6 TRBD1 TRBV4-1 TGCGCCAGCAGCCTATCGACAGGGGCGGCCCTCCACTTT CASSLSTGAALHF
- TRBJ2-7 - TRBV27 TGTGCCAGCAGTCCCACCGGTCAACCCTACGAGCAGTACTTC CASSPTGQPYEQYF
once TRBJ1-1 - TRBV10-1 TGCGCCAGCAGTGAGTACACGAACACTGAAGCTTTCTTT CASSEYTNTEAFF
- TRBJ1-2 - TRBV4-3 TGCGCCAGCAGCCAAGCCGCAGGGGCGTATGGCTACACCTTC CASSQAAGAYGYTF
- TRBJ2-7 TRBD1 TRBV18 TGTGCCAGCTCACCGGGACAGGCCTCCTACGAGCAGTACTTC CASSPGQASYEQYF
- TRBJ2-2 TRBD2 TRBV6-2/TRBV6-3 TGTGCCAGCAGTACCGGGACTAGCGGCGTCGGGGAGCTGTTTTTT CASSTGTSGVGELFF
- TRBJ2-3 TRBD2 TRBV19 TGTGCCAGTAGTGGGCGCTTGGAGCGGGGGGGCCCAGATACGCAGTATTTT CASSGRLERGGPDTQYF
- TRBJ2-3 TRBD1 TRBV7-2 TGTGCCAGCAGCTCCCCCCCCAGGGGGGATACGCAGTATTTT CASSSPPRGDTQYF
- TRBJ1-6 - TRBV19 TGTGCCAGTAGTAGTAGCCCCTCTATCTCAAGCTCACCCCTCCACTTT CASSSSPSISSSPLHF
- TRBJ2-3 - TRBV5-1 TGCGCCAGCAGCTTGGAGAGTTTCCCAGATACGCAGTATTTT CASSLESFPDTQYF
- TRBJ1-1 - TRBV6-5 TGTGCCAGCAGTTACACGGCAGGGAGGTCTGAAGCTTTCTTT CASSYTAGRSEAFF